This paragraph covers one T cell receptor (beta chain) sequence. As yet, its antigen is unknown. These data originate in a study of cytomegalovirus exposure and HLA in healthy donors. Study findings and constraints: Analysis was carried out at a later point, and it linked a missense DCLRE1C variant to TCR beta V- and J-gene trimming. Researchers reported that a few CMV-associated chains were confirmed in vitro as CMV antigen-specific. A likely sequencing artifact accounted for one observed cluster of highly shared sequence variants.

PCR was performed using 60 Vbeta and 13 Jbeta primers. Only in-frame clones appear in the TCRdb table, and some are missing; sequencing was by immunoSEQ multiplex PCR. The data hold 140,000 or so clones, with under 90% observed a single time. This CDR3 is built from 15 residues. Germline V gene sequence: CDR1 MNHNS, CDR2 SASEGT. Trimming cost V 1 base and J 3 bases, with 13 bases left between them. Participants comprised healthy donors of bone marrow. The specimen was PBMCs. The clonotype was recovered from a boy between 2 and 10 years old in good health and CMV-seronegative. J is TRBJ2-7 and V is TRBV6-1; possibly TRBD1 for D (6 bases). CDR3 sequence (DNA): TGTGCCAGCAGTGAAGAAGGGGGTTTGGGCTACGAGCAGTACTTC. Its translation is CASSEEGGLGYEQYF.